The text below deals with one T cell receptor (beta chain). Its antigen remains unknown. The sample belongs to a study of identifying expanded T cells in peripheral blood. Points from the study as a whole: About 1.3 clones differed between technical replicates, versus 16.4 and 19 over time.

Using immunoSEQ multiplex PCR, the repertoire was profiled, and TCRdb retains in-frame clones only, with some absent. Among about 130,000 clones listed, around nine tenths were seen once. The germline CDR1 and CDR2 sequences are GTSNPN and SVGIG (reference sequence). V was clipped by 4 bases and J by 0 bases, with 18 bases between them. CDR3 size: 17 residues. During the collection period, no donor immune events like infections were recorded. V and J are TRBV30 and TRBJ2-2; D might be TRBD2 (6 bases). Sequencing input: blood. The clonotype originates from a person between 18 and 75 years old in good health. The CDR3 region is CAWISGTHPTNTGELFF. CDR3 bases: TGTGCCTGGATTTCCGGGACTCACCCTACGAACACCGGGGAGCTGTTTTTT.